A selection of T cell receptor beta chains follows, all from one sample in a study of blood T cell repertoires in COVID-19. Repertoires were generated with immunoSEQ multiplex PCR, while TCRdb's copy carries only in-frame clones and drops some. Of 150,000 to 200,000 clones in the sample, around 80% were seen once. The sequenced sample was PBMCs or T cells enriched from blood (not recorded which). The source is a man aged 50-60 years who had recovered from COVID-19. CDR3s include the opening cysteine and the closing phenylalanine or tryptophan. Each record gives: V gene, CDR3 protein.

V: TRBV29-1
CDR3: CSVPSPTGGYEQYF

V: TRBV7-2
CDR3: CASSTNPLGRGQPQHF

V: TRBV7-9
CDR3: CASSLPGVTAVETQYF

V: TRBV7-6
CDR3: CASSLGLGGADYGYTF

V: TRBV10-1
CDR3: CASYRGTEAFF

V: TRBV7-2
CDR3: CASSLGGVYSTDTQYF

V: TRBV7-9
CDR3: CASSYSGGVTDTQYF

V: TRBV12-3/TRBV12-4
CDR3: CASSLGQYQPQHF

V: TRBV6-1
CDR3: CASSEAHGGRQPQHF

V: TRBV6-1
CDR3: CASSEVSAGGPRDTQYF

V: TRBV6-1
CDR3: CASSEFSGGSYNEQFF

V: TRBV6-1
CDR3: CASSEWQGDYNTEAFF

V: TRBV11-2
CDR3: CASRRQENYGYTF

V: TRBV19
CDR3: CASRKVAGSETQYF

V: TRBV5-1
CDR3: CASAAGRQNEKLFF

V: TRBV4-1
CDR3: CASSPEGGPNQPQHF

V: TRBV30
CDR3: CAWRGQGAGANVLTF

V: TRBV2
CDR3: CASSEMVDTGSPLHF

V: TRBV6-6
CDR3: CASSPSHSKGYTF

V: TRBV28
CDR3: CASSSILRTGATEAFF

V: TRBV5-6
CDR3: CASSRFYGYTF

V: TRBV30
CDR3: CAWTSPRGSNQPQHF

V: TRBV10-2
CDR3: CASSPRLAGGGGNEQFF

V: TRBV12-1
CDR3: CASSFRQGRLLNQPQHF

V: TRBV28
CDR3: CASSLSGTDYTF

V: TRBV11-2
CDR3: CASLNHLVRTNTGELFF

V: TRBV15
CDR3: CATSRERGRGPTDTQYF

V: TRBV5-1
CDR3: CASNGTGINYGYTF

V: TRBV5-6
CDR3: CASSPELGNGNTIYF

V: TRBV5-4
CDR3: CASRKLSGTGGNTDTQYF

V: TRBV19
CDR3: CASSTGGVTGELFF

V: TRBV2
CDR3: CASSDPQGTVPYEQYF

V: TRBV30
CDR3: CAWSPGQGAYGYTF

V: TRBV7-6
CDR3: CASSLSRVNNSPLHF

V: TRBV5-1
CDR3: CASSTWTGRGNTEAFF

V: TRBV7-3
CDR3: CASSLGTSGRGETQYF

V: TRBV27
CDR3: CASSISTGGGYGYTF

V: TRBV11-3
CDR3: CASSPRTGAFGDEQYF

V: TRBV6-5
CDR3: CASTYAAGNTEAFF

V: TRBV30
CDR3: CAWRQNAGVRGTEAFF

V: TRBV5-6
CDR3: CASSLPPGQGTHEQYF

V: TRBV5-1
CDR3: CASRYDTGELFF

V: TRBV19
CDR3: CASTSGTGASENQPQHF

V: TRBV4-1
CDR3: CASSQGTGGFETQYF

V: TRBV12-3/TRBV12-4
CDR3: CASSLYYEQYF

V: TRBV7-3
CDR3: CASSLRDRRYNEQFF

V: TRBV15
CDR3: CATSRDLGGNSGNTIYF

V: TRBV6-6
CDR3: CASSPPGPGGRSGELFF

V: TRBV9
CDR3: CASSVELAGGRNEQFF

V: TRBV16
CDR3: CASSQSGPKGEKLFF

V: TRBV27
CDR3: CASSLSSGGADTQYF

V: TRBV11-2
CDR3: CASSLSGGVAQPQHF

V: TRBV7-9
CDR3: CASSLAHIRGSGYTF

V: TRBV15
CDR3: CATSRDRSLGNEQFF

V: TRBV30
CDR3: CAWSGQRTGSKGNTIYF

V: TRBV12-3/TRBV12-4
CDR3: CASSRGTVWAFF

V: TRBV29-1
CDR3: CSVDGETYNEQFF

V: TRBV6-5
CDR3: CASSYQGTATNEKLFF

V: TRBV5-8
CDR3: CASSFESQNRRSYEQYF

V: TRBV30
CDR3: CAWSVGPGELFF